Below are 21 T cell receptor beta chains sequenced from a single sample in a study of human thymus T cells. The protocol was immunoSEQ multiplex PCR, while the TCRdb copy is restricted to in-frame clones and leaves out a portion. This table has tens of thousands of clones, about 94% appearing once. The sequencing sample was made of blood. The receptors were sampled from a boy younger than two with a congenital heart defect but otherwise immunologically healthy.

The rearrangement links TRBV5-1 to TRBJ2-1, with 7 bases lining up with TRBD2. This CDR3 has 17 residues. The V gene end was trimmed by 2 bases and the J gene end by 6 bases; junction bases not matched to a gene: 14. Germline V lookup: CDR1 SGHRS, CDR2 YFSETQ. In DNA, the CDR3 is TGCGCCAGCAGCTTTTTGGAGGGGAGCGGGGCCCGCAATGAGCAGTTCTTC. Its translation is CASSFLEGSGARNEQFF.

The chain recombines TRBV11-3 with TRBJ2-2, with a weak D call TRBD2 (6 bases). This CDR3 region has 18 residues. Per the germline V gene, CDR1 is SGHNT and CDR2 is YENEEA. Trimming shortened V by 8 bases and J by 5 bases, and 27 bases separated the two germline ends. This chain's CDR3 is CASFIKARGDSSTGELFF. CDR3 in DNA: TGTGCCAGCTTCATAAAAGCGAGAGGGGACTCCTCAACCGGGGAGCTGTTTTTT.

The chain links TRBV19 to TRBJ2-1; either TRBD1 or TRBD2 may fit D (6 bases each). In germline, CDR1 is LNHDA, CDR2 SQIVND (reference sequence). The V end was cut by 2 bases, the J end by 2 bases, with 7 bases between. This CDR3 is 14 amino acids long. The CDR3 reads CASSIRGAYNEQFF. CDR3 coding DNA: TGTGCCAGTAGTATAAGGGGGGCCTACAATGAGCAGTTCTTC.

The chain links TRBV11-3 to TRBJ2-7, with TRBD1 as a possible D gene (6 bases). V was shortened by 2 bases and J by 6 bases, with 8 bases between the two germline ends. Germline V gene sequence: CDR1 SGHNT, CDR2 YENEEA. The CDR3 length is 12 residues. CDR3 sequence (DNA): TGTGCCAGCAGCTTACAACAGGGCGAGCAGTACTTC. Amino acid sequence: CASSLQQGEQYF.

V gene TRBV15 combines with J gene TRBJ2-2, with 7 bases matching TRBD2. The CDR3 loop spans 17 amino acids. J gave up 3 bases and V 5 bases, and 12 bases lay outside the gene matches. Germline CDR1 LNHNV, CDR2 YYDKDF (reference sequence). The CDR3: CATSPLGRAGDTGELFF. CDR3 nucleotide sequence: TGTGCCACCAGCCCCCTGGGCAGGGCGGGGGACACCGGGGAGCTGTTTTTT.

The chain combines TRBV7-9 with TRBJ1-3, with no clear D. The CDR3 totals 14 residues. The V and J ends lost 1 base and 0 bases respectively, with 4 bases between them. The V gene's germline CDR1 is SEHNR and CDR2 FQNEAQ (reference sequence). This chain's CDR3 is CASSLGGSGNTIYF. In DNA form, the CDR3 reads TGTGCCAGCAGCTTAGGAGGCTCTGGAAACACCATATATTTT.

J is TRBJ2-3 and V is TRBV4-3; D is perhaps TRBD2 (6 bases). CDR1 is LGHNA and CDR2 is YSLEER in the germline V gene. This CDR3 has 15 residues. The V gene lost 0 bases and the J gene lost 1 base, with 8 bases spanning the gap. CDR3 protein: CASSQDWEGTDTQYF. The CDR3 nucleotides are TGCGCCAGCAGCCAAGATTGGGAGGGCACAGATACGCAGTATTTT.

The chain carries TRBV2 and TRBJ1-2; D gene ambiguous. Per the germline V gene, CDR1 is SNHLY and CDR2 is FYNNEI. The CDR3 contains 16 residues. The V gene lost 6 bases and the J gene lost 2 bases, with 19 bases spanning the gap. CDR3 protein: CASSPTKSSPNYGYTF. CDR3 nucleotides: TGTGCCAGCAGCCCAACGAAGAGCTCACCCAACTATGGCTACACCTTC.

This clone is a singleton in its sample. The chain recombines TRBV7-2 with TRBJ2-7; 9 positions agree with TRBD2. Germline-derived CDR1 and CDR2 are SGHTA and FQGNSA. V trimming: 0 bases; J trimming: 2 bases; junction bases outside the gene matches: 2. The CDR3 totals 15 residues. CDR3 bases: TGTGCCAGCAGCTTAGCGTCTAGCGGGACCTACGAGCAGTACTTC. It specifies CASSLASSGTYEQYF. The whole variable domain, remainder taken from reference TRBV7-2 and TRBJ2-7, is GAGVSQSPSNKVTEKGKDVELRCDPISGHTALYWYRQSLGQGLEFLIYFQGNSAPDKSGLPSDRFSAERTGGSVSTLTIQRTQQEDSAVYLCASSLASSGTYEQYFGPGTRLTVT.

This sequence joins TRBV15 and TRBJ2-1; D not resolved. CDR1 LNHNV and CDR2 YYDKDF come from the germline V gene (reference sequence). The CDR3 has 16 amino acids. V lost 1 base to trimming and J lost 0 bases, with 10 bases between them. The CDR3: CATSRGPRISYNEQFF. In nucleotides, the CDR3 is TGTGCCACCAGCAGAGGGCCTAGAATCTCCTACAATGAGCAGTTCTTC.

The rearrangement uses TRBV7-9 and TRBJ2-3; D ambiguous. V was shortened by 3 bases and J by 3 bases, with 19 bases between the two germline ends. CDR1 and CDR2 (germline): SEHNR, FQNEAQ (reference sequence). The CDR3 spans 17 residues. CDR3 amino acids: CASSFLTRHFGTDTQYF. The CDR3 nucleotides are TGTGCCAGCAGCTTTTTAACCCGACATTTTGGGACAGATACGCAGTATTTT.

The CDR3 spells CAWSGMDGGNQPQHF. The DNA of the CDR3 is TGTGCCTGGAGTGGGATGGACGGGGGCAATCAGCCCCAGCATTTT. This chain uses TRBV30 with TRBJ1-5; no clear D. Trimming removed 1 base at V and 2 bases at J, with 12 bases between. The CDR3 length is 15 residues. Germline V lookup: CDR1 GTSNPN, CDR2 SVGIG (reference sequence). The variable domain in full, with the rest retrieved from reference TRBV30 and TRBJ1-5, is SQTIHQWPATLVQPVGSPLSLECTVEGTSNPNLYWYRQAAGRGLQLLFYSVGIGQISSEVPQNLSASRPQDRQFILSSKKLLLSDSGFYLCAWSGMDGGNQPQHFGDGTRLSIL.

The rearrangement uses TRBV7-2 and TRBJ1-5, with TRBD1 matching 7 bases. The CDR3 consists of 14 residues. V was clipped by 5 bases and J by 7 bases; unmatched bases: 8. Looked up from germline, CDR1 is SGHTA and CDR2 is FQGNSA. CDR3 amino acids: CASSQTGLRQPQHF. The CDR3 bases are TGTGCCAGCAGCCAGACAGGGCTGCGGCAGCCCCAGCATTTT.

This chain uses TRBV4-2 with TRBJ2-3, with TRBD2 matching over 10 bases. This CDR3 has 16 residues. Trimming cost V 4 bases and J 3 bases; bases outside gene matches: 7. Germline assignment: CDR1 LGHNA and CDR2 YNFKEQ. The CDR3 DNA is TGTGCCAGCAGCCTTGAAGCGGGGGGGCCGACAGATACGCAGTATTTT. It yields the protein CASSLEAGGPTDTQYF.

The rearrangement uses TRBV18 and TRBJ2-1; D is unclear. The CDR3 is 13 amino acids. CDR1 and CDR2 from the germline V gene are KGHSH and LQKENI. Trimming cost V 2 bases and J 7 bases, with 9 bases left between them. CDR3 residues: CASSPKEWNEQFF. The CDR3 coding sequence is TGTGCCAGCTCACCAAAAGAGTGGAATGAGCAGTTCTTC.

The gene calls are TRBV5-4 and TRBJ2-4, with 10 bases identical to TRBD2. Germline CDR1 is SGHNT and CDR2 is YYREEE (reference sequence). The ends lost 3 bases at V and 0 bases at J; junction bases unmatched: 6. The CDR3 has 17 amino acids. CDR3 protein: CASSSPSGGTAKNIQYF. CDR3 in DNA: TGTGCCAGCAGCTCCCCTAGCGGGGGTACAGCCAAAAACATTCAGTACTTC.

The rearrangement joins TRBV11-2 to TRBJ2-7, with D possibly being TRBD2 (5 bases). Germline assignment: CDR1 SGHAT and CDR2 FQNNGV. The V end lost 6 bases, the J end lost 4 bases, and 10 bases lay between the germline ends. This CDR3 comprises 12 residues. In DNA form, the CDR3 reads TGTGCCAGCAGTGGACTCGGGTACGAGCAGTACTTC. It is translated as CASSGLGYEQYF.

The CDR3 nucleotides read TGTGCCAGCTCACCCGGACAGGGGGCAACCGAGCAGTACTTC. Amino acids: CASSPGQGATEQYF. The genes are TRBV18 and TRBJ2-7; 11 bases fit TRBD1. The CDR3 is made up of 14 amino acids. CDR1 is KGHSH, CDR2 LQKENI, per germline. V lost 3 bases, J lost 6 bases, and 4 bases stayed unmatched.

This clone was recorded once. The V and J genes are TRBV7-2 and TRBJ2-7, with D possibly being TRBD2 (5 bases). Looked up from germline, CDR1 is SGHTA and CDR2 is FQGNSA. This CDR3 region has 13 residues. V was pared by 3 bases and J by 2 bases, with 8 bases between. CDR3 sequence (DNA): TGTGCCAGCAGCTTCGGACTCACCTACGAGCAGTACTTC. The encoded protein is CASSFGLTYEQYF.

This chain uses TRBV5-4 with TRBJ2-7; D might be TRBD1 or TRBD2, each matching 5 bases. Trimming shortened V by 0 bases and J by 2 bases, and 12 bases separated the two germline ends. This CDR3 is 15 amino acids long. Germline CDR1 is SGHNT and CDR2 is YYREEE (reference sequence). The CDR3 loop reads CASSLAGGDPYEQYF. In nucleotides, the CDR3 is TGTGCCAGCAGCTTGGCGGGTGGGGACCCCTACGAGCAGTACTTC.

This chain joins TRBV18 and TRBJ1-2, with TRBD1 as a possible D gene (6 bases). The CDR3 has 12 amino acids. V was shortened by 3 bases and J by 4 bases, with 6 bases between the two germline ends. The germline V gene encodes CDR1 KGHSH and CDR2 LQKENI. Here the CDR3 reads CASSPDSYGYTF. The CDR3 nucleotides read TGTGCCAGCTCACCGGACAGCTATGGCTACACCTTC.